Listed here is a single T cell receptor beta chain. Its antigen is currently unknown. This sample is drawn from a study of vaccination effects on CD4 cells after COVID-19. Germline values: CDR1 MDHEN, CDR2 SYDVKM. The CDR3 sequence is 15 residues long. With V trimmed by 2 bases and J by 6 bases, 3 bases remained unmatched. The method was immunoSEQ multiplex PCR; TCRdb's version includes in-frame clones alone and lacks a portion of them. The table includes tens of thousands of clones, over 70% detected once. Sequencing in the ViraFEST assay came after antigen-specific CD4+ T cells had been expanded with viral peptide pools, which were used to stimulate PBMC. With roughly nine days of culture completed, CD4+ T cells were isolated. Each participant was given two doses of one vaccine (BNT162b2 or mRNA-1273). Neither prior SARS-CoV-2 infection nor positive nucleocapsid antibodies were present in the vaccine recipients. Cultures received IL-2 medium that replaced half the medium on days 3 and 7.

This specimen consisted of CD4+ T cells from PBMCs cultured with HCoV-229E spike peptides, obtained after COVID-19 vaccination. The V call is TRBV28, the J call TRBJ2-1, with 11 bases fitting TRBD1. This sequence originates from a human donor who received a COVID-19 vaccine. The CDR3: CASSLPGQGGNEQFF. DNA for the CDR3: TGTGCCAGCAGTTTACCGGGACAGGGGGGCAATGAGCAGTTCTTC.